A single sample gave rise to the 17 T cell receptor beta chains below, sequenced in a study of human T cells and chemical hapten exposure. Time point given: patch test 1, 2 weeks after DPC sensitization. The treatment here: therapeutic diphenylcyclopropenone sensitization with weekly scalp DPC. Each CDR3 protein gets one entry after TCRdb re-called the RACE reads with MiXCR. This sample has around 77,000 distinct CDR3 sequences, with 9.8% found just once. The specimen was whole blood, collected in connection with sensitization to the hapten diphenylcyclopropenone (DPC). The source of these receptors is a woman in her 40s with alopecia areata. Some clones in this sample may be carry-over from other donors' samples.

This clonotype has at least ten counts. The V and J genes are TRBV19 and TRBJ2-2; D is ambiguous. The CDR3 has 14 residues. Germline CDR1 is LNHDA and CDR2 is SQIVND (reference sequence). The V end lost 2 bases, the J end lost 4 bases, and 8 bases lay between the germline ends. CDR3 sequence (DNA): TGTGCCAGTAGTATATTAGGGTTCACCGGGGAGCTGTTTTTT. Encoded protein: CASSILGFTGELFF.

In DNA, the CDR3 is TGTGCCAGCAGCTTACTCCGGGACTCCCAGTACTTC. This translates into CASSLLRDSQYF. The rearrangement links TRBV5-6 to TRBJ2-4; the D gene is possibly TRBD2 (6 bases). This CDR3 comprises 12 residues. Germline V gene data show CDR1 as SGHDT and CDR2 as YYEEEE. Between the trimmed V and J ends, which lost 2 bases and 13 bases, there was a span of 13 bases.

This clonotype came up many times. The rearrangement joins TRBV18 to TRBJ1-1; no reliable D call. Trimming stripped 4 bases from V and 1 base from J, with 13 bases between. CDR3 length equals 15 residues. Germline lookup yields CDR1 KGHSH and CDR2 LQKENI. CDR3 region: CASSRYDVSNTEAFF. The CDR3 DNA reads TGTGCCAGCTCACGTTATGACGTCTCGAACACTGAAGCTTTCTTT.

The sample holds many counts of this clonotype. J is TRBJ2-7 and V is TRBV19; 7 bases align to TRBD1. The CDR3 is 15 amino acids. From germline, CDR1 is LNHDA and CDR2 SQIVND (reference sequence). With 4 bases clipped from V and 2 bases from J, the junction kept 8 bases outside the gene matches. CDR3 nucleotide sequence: TGTGCCAGTAGTACACGGACAGGAGACCCCTACGAGCAGTACTTC. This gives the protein CASSTRTGDPYEQYF.

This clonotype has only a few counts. This CDR3 is CASSIQGGSQTQYF. The CDR3 nucleotides are TGTGCCAGCAGCATACAGGGGGGCAGTCAGACCCAGTACTTC. The genes are TRBV7-2 and TRBJ2-5; TRBD1 agrees at 8 bases. The germline V gene has CDR1 SGHTA and CDR2 FQGNSA. The trim removed 5 bases at V and 6 bases at J, leaving 8 bases unmatched. There are 14 residues in the CDR3. Looking up the rest from reference TRBV7-2 and TRBJ2-5 gives the full variable domain: GAGVSQSPSNKVTEKGKDVELRCDPISGHTALYWYRQSLGQGLEFLIYFQGNSAPDKSGLPSDRFSAERTGGSVSTLTIQRTQQEDSAVYLCASSIQGGSQTQYFGPGTRLLVL.

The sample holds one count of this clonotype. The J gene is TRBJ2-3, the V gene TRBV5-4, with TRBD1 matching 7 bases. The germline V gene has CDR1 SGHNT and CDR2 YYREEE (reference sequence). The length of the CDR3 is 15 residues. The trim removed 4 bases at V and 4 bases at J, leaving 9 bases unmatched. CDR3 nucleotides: TGTGCCAGCAGCCCTGAAGGGGGCTGGGCAGATACGCAGTATTTT. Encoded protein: CASSPEGGWADTQYF.

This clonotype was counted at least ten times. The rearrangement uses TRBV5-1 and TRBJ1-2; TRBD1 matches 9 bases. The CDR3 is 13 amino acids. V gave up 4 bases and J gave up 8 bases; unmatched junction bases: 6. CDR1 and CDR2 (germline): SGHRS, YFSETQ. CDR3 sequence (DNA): TGCGCCAGCAGCGAGGGACAGGGCACCGGCTACACCTTC. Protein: CASSEGQGTGYTF.

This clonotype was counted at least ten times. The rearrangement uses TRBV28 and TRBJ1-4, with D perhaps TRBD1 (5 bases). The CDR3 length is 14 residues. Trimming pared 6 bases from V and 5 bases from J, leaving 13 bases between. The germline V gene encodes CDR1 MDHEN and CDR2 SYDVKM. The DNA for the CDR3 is TGTGCCAGCAGAGCGACGGGACCAAATGAAAAACTGTTTTTT. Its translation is CASRATGPNEKLFF.

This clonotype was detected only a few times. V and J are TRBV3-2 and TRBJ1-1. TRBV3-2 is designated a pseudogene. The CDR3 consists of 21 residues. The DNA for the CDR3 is TGTGCCAGCAGCCAAGATCGAGGCCACCTAAAAACCAGACGCAAGAACACTGAAGCTTTCTTT. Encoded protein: CASSQDRGHLKTRRKNTEAFF.

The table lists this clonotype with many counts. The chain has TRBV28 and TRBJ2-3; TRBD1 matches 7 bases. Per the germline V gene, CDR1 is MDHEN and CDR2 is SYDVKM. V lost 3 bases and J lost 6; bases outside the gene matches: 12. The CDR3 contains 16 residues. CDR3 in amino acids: CASSFPNRGRGDTQYF. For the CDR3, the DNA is TGTGCCAGCAGTTTTCCTAACAGGGGCCGAGGGGATACGCAGTATTTT.

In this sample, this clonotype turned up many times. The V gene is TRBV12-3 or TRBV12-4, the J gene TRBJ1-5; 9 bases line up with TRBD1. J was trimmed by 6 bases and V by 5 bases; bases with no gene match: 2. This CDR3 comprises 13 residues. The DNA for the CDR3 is TGTGCCAGCAGTCGACAGGGGGGTCAGCCCCAGCATTTT. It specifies CASSRQGGQPQHF.

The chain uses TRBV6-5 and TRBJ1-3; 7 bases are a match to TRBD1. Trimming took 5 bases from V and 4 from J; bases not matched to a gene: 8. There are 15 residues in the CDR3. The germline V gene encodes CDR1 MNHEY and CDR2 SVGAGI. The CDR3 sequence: CASSRKGQSGNTIYF. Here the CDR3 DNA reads TGTGCCAGCAGTCGCAAGGGACAGTCGGGAAACACCATATATTTT.

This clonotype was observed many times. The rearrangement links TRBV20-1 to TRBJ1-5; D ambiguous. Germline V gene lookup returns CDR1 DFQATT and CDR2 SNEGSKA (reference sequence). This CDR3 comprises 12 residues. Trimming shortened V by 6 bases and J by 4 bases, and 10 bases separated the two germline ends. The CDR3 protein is CSATDGNQPQHF. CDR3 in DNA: TGCAGTGCCACGGACGGAAATCAGCCCCAGCATTTT.

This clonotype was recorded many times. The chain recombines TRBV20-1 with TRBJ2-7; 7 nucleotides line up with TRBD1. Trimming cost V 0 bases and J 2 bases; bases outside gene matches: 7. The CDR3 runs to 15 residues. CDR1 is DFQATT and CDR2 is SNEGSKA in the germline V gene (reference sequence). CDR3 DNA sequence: TGCAGTGCTAGAGATCCGGGACAGCAGACCTACGAGCAGTACTTC. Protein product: CSARDPGQQTYEQYF.

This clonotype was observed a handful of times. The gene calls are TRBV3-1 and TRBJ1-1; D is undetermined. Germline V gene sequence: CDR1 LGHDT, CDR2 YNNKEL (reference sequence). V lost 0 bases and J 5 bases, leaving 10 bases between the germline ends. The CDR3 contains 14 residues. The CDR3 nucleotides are TGTGCCAGCAGCCAAGAGCGGAGGGTTACTGAAGCTTTCTTT. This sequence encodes CASSQERRVTEAFF.

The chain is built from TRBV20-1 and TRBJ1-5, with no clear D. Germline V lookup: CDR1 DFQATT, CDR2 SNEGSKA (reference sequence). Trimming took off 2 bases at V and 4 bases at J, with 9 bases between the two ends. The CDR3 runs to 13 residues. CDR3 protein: CSARLNPNQPQHF. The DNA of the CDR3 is TGCAGTGCTAGACTTAATCCTAATCAGCCCCAGCATTTT.

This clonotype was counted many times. CDR3: CASSATFNQPQHF. Here the CDR3 DNA reads TGTGCCAGCAGTGCGACGTTCAATCAGCCCCAGCATTTT. This chain connects TRBV6-2 or TRBV6-3 to TRBJ1-5; D not certain. V gave up 5 bases and J gave up 3 bases, with 8 bases separating them. The CDR3 covers 13 residues. CDR1 is MNHEY and CDR2 is SVGEGT in the germline V gene.